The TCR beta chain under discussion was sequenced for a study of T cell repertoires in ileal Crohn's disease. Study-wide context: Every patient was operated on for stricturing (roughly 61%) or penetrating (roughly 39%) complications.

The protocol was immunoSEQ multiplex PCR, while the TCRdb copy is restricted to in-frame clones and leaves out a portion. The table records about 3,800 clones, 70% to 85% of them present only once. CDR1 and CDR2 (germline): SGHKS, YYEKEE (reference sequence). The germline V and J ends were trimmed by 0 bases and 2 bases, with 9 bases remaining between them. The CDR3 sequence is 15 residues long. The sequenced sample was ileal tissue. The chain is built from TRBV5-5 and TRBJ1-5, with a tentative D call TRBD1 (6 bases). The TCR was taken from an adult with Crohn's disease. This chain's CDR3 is CASSLEGGRNQPQHF. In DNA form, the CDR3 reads TGTGCCAGCAGCTTGGAGGGGGGGCGCAATCAGCCCCAGCATTTT. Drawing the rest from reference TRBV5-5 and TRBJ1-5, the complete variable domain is DAGVTQSPTHLIKTRGQQVTLRCSPISGHKSVSWYQQVLGQGPQFIFQYYEKEERGRGNFPDRFSARQFPNYSSELNVNALLLGDSALYLCASSLEGGRNQPQHFGDGTRLSIL.